A selection of T cell receptor beta chains follows, all from one sample in a study of T cell responses to AZD1222 COVID-19 vaccine. Clones were read by immunoSEQ multiplex PCR, and TCRdb kept only the in-frame ones, dropping some. The data hold 40,000 to 50,000 clones, with approximately 88% observed a single time. The source material was peripheral blood, sampled 28 days after the second AZD1222 dose. These receptors were obtained from an adult who received the AZD1222 COVID-19 vaccine. Both conserved end residues are part of each CDR3. The D gene is left open where the match is weak. Expanded clones are given a class, and other clones once, few, many or no size at all.

abundance,v_gene,j_gene,d_gene,CDR3aa,CDR3nt
-,TRBV5-6,TRBJ1-4,-,CASSYRSEKLFF,TGTGCCAGCAGCTACCGGTCTGAAAAACTGTTTTTT
-,TRBV3-1/TRBV3-2,TRBJ2-3,-,CASSQRDSAPLSTQYF,TGTGCCAGCAGCCAAAGGGACTCCGCCCCCCTTAGTACGCAGTATTTT
-,TRBV3-1/TRBV3-2,TRBJ2-5,TRBD2,CASSQEAGAQETQYF,TGTGCCAGCAGCCAAGAAGCGGGGGCCCAAGAGACCCAGTACTTC
-,TRBV15,TRBJ1-2,-,CATSSGGRGSGYTF,TGTGCCACCAGCAGCGGGGGGAGGGGAAGTGGCTACACCTTC
-,TRBV6-5,TRBJ1-6,TRBD1,CASRLLGQDNSPLHF,TGTGCCAGCAGACTCCTAGGACAGGATAATTCACCCCTCCACTTT
-,TRBV30,TRBJ1-1,-,CAWAGHQNTEAFF,TGTGCCTGGGCGGGACATCAGAACACTGAAGCTTTCTTT
-,TRBV19,TRBJ2-2,-,CASSLQGTSNTGELFF,TGTGCCAGTAGTCTACAGGGGACTTCGAACACCGGGGAGCTGTTTTTT
-,TRBV27,TRBJ1-2,TRBD1,CASSGGGSYGYTF,TGTGCCAGCTCAGGGGGCGGTAGCTATGGCTACACCTTC
-,TRBV5-1,TRBJ2-3,-,CASSFPGTTDTQYF,TGCGCCAGCAGCTTTCCAGGGACCACAGATACGCAGTATTTT
-,TRBV27,TRBJ1-2,-,CASSKLTGGYTF,TGTGCCAGCAGTAAACTCACAGGTGGCTACACCTTC
-,TRBV19,TRBJ2-2,-,CASSIQGTGELFF,TGTGCCAGTAGTATACAGGGAACCGGGGAGCTGTTTTTT
-,TRBV3-1/TRBV3-2,TRBJ2-5,TRBD1,CASSQEMGRGHRETQYF,TGTGCCAGCAGCCAAGAGATGGGCAGGGGGCATCGGGAGACCCAGTACTTC
once,TRBV3-1/TRBV3-2,TRBJ1-1,TRBD1,CASSQATGMNTEAFF,TGTGCCAGCAGCCAAGCGACAGGGATGAACACTGAAGCTTTCTTT
-,TRBV27,TRBJ1-4,-,CASSLSTDQEKLFF,TGTGCCAGCAGTTTATCGACAGATCAAGAAAAACTGTTTTTT
-,TRBV7-2,TRBJ2-1,-,CASSLVITPGGEQFF,TGTGCCAGCAGCTTAGTGATCACTCCTGGGGGTGAGCAGTTCTTC
-,TRBV6-5,TRBJ1-1,-,CASSLGRSGTEAFF,TGTGCCAGCAGCCTGGGACGGTCGGGCACTGAAGCTTTCTTT
-,TRBV7-9,TRBJ1-4,-,CASSYPGTLEKLFF,TGTGCCAGCAGCTACCCCGGGACTCTTGAAAAACTGTTTTTT
-,TRBV9,TRBJ2-2,-,CASSVVGGELFF,TGTGCCAGCAGCGTAGTGGGCGGGGAGCTGTTTTTT
-,TRBV7-9,TRBJ1-2,-,CASSLTDTNYGYTF,TGTGCCAGCAGTTTGACAGACACTAACTATGGCTACACCTTC
-,TRBV7-9,TRBJ1-2,-,CASSLAGGSHGYTF,TGTGCCAGCAGCTTAGCGGGGGGGAGCCATGGCTACACCTTC
few,TRBV7-9,TRBJ1-1,-,CASSNPDGEAFF,TGTGCCAGCAGCAACCCGGACGGTGAAGCTTTCTTT
-,TRBV7-9,TRBJ1-1,-,CASSPRTGGFRNTEAFF,TGTGCCAGCAGCCCCCGGACGGGGGGGTTTCGGAACACTGAAGCTTTCTTT
once,TRBV5-1,TRBJ2-2,TRBD1,CASMSGTAYTGELFF,TGCGCCAGCATGTCCGGGACAGCCTACACCGGGGAGCTGTTTTTT
once,TRBV18,TRBJ2-4,-,CASSPTLVAKNIQYF,TGTGCCAGCTCACCAACTCTGGTAGCCAAAAACATTCAGTACTTC
-,TRBV6-2/TRBV6-3,TRBJ1-2,-,CASSYVKSGYTF,TGTGCCAGCAGTTACGTAAAGTCGGGCTACACCTTC
-,TRBV30,TRBJ2-3,-,CAWSPSNTDTQYF,TGTGCCTGGAGCCCCTCGAACACAGATACGCAGTATTTT
-,TRBV19,TRBJ2-5,-,CASSIRQSETQYF,TGTGCCAGTAGTATCCGACAGTCTGAGACCCAGTACTTC
-,TRBV5-1,TRBJ1-1,-,CASSFNMNTEAFF,TGCGCCAGCAGCTTTAATATGAACACTGAAGCTTTCTTT
-,TRBV7-3,TRBJ2-1,-,CASSLADGEQFF,TGTGCCAGCAGCTTAGCGGACGGTGAGCAGTTCTTC
few,TRBV6-5,TRBJ1-1,-,CASSYEGEAFF,TGTGCCAGCAGTTACGAGGGGGAAGCTTTCTTT
-,TRBV4-3,TRBJ2-1,-,CASSQGPSSSEQFF,TGCGCCAGCAGCCAAGGGCCTAGCTCGAGTGAGCAGTTCTTC
-,TRBV13,TRBJ2-1,TRBD2,CASSRRLAVTYNEQFF,TGTGCCAGCAGCCGCCGACTAGCGGTGACCTACAATGAGCAGTTCTTC
-,TRBV7-2,TRBJ1-2,-,CASSAQGAYYGYTF,TGTGCCAGCAGCGCCCAGGGAGCCTACTATGGCTACACCTTC
-,TRBV27,TRBJ1-1,-,CASSLSGGKFTEAFF,TGTGCCAGCAGTTTATCAGGGGGGAAGTTCACTGAAGCTTTCTTT
-,TRBV12-3/TRBV12-4,TRBJ2-7,-,CASSLGGGYEQYF,TGTGCCAGCAGTTTAGGAGGGGGGTACGAGCAGTACTTC
-,TRBV18,TRBJ1-4,TRBD1,CASSPKQGGEEKLFF,TGTGCCAGCTCACCGAAACAGGGGGGTGAGGAAAAACTGTTTTTT
-,TRBV2,TRBJ2-7,-,CASSDEGYEQYF,TGTGCCAGCAGTGACGAGGGCTACGAGCAGTACTTC
-,TRBV3-1/TRBV3-2,TRBJ2-1,-,CASSQDSGRGNEQFF,TGTGCCAGCAGCCAAGATAGCGGCAGGGGAAATGAGCAGTTCTTC
-,TRBV11-3,TRBJ2-1,-,CASSPSYGSYNEQFF,TGTGCCAGCAGTCCGTCCTACGGCTCCTACAATGAGCAGTTCTTC
-,TRBV27,TRBJ1-5,-,CASSFHGNQPQHF,TGTGCCAGCAGTTTCCACGGCAATCAGCCCCAGCATTTT